This T cell receptor beta chain derives from a study of OX40 agonist ivuxolimab in advanced cancers. Sequencing used immunoSEQ multiplex PCR; TCRdb keeps in-frame clones, though not all of them. Found here are about 51,000 clones, around 77% of them singletons; the top ten hold under 2.5%. J was trimmed by 7 bases and V by 7 bases; bases with no gene match: 13. The CDR3 runs to 15 residues. Germline CDR1 reads SGHRS; CDR2 reads YFSETQ. The clonotype originates from an adult with an advanced solid tumor such as melanoma, head and neck, liver or kidney cancer. The chain carries TRBV5-1 and TRBJ2-2; 7 nucleotides line up with TRBD2. Sample: CD4+ or CD8+ T cells sorted from blood, taken in a trial of the OX40 agonist ivuxolimab. CDR3 loop: CASQEGGTNIGELFF. The CDR3 nucleotides read TGCGCCAGCCAAGAAGGAGGGACTAATATCGGGGAGCTGTTTTTT.